This TCR beta chain is from a study of T-cell reconstitution after alpha-beta-depleted transplantation in children. Study-level points and caveats: Where alpha-beta T cells came from about two months after transplant was reportedly several hundred expanded graft clones. The main origin of T-cell counts and diversity one year after transplant was newly produced T cells.

CDR3 length: 12 residues. The germline V gene has CDR1 SGHAT and CDR2 FQNNGV. Trimming removed 0 bases from V and 10 bases from J, with 10 bases in between. For this clonotype: What it binds is not known.

TCRbeta library construction was performed incorporating unique molecular identifiers. TCRdb independently ran MiXCR on the PCR reads; one entry per CDR3 protein. The sample shows hundreds of thousands of distinct CDR3 sequences, about 15% of them seen only once. The V and J genes are TRBV11-2 and TRBJ2-7; no clear D. This TCR came from a male patient under 10 years old who had a stem cell transplant for acute lymphoblastic leukemia, so the T cells may come from the graft donor. The sample consisted of PBMCs, mostly from graft donor cells, taken 360 days after TCRalphabeta/CD19-depleted stem cell transplant. CDR3 loop: CASSLDQSEQYF. The CDR3 DNA is TGTGCCAGCAGCTTAGATCAATCGGAACAGTACTTC.